This is a list of T cell receptor beta chains from one sample in a study of shared T cell receptors in the human thymus. Clones were read by immunoSEQ multiplex PCR, and TCRdb kept only the in-frame ones, dropping some. The data show over 350,000 clones, 95% seen once. Sequenced input: thymocytes. These receptors were obtained from a human donor. The conserved cysteine and the conserved F or W are not part of the CDR3 here.

J gene: TRBJ1-1; V gene: TRBV6-6; CDR3 protein: ASSSGPGSNTEAF
J gene: TRBJ2-7; V gene: TRBV9; CDR3 protein: ASSVVAVVGEQY
J gene: TRBJ2-1; V gene: TRBV28; CDR3 protein: ASSLQGASYNEQF
J gene: TRBJ2-1; V gene: TRBV10-3; CDR3 protein: AIRSVSGEGHNEQF
J gene: TRBJ2-1; V gene: TRBV27; CDR3 protein: ASSLYGGRYNEQF
J gene: TRBJ2-1; V gene: TRBV7-2; CDR3 protein: ASSLDLAGEQF
J gene: TRBJ1-5; V gene: TRBV28; CDR3 protein: ASSFRTGGRQPQH
J gene: TRBJ1-2; V gene: TRBV21-1; CDR3 protein: ASSTQCYGYT
J gene: TRBJ1-4; V gene: TRBV2; CDR3 protein: ASSEGMTNEKLF
J gene: TRBJ1-5; V gene: TRBV19; CDR3 protein: ASSILQNHQPQH
J gene: TRBJ2-1; V gene: TRBV7-2; CDR3 protein: ASSGVWGEQF
J gene: TRBJ2-7; V gene: TRBV7-1; CDR3 protein: ASSSGGVVNSPHEQY
J gene: TRBJ2-7; V gene: TRBV18; CDR3 protein: ASSQPPSGTGTYEQY
J gene: TRBJ2-5; V gene: TRBV5-4; CDR3 protein: ASSLKGLAH
J gene: TRBJ2-5; V gene: TRBV4-1; CDR3 protein: ASSQDWTDRGQETQY
J gene: TRBJ2-7; V gene: TRBV27; CDR3 protein: ASSRTEPYEQY
J gene: TRBJ2-5; V gene: TRBV15; CDR3 protein: ATSSRQGPPQETQY
J gene: TRBJ2-1; V gene: TRBV21-1; CDR3 protein: AGDEQF
J gene: TRBJ2-7; V gene: TRBV6-5; CDR3 protein: ASSRDGYEQY